Below, 19 T cell receptor beta chains from the same sample are listed, as sequenced in a study of blood T cells in healthy people across ages. A second about 6 to 11 cycle PCR used barcoded and J-beta primers. TCRdb used MiXCR to reprocess the 5' RACE reads, holding one entry per CDR3 protein. The data show about 580,000 distinct CDR3 sequences, around half seen once. Sequenced sample: blood. The receptors shown here come from a man older than 75 in good health.

This clonotype was counted many times. V is TRBV5-6 and J is TRBJ2-1; 9 positions agree with TRBD1. CDR3 size: 15 residues. V gave up 0 bases and J gave up 4 bases; unmatched junction bases: 2. CDR1 and CDR2 from the germline V gene are SGHDT and YYEEEE. The CDR3 here is CASSLEGQGYNEQFF. DNA for the CDR3: TGTGCCAGCAGCTTGGAGGGACAGGGTTACAATGAGCAGTTCTTC.

The gene calls are TRBV7-2 and TRBJ2-3; TRBD1 aligns across 11 bases. The V gene's germline CDR1 is SGHTA and CDR2 FQGNSA. With V trimmed by 4 bases and J by 4 bases, 7 bases remained unmatched. This CDR3 is built from 16 residues. The CDR3 region has the DNA TGTGCCAGCAGCTGGACAGGGGGCAATATTTCAGATACGCAGTATTTT. This translates into CASSWTGGNISDTQYF.

The V gene is TRBV7-2, the J gene TRBJ2-7, with unresolved D. Looked up from germline, CDR1 is SGHTA and CDR2 is FQGNSA. Trimming took 1 base from V and 6 from J, leaving 7 bases between them. CDR3 length: 12 residues. As DNA, the CDR3 is TGTGCCAGCAGCTTAGTGGGTGCCGAGCAGTACTTC. Protein product: CASSLVGAEQYF.

This clonotype has a handful of counts. The chain carries TRBV20-1 and TRBJ2-3; 8 bases match TRBD2. The germline gives CDR1 DFQATT, CDR2 SNEGSKA (reference sequence). The CDR3 has 13 residues. V gave up 1 base and J gave up 6 bases; unmatched junction bases: 3. As DNA, the CDR3 is TGCAGTGCTAGAGTTCCGGGGGGGGATACGCAGTATTTT. This codes for CSARVPGGDTQYF.

The rearrangement uses TRBV5-4 and TRBJ2-7; maybe TRBD1 (7 bases). The germline gives CDR1 SGHNT, CDR2 YYREEE (reference sequence). V was clipped by 4 bases and J by 1 base, with 12 bases between them. This CDR3 comprises 14 residues. In nucleotides, the CDR3 is TGTGCCAGCAGCCGGGCGGGACAGTCCTACGAGCAGTACTTC. The encoded protein is CASSRAGQSYEQYF.

This clonotype showed up many times. The rearrangement uses TRBV5-1 and TRBJ2-3; D perhaps matches TRBD1 (6 bases). Trimming removed 1 base from V and 1 base from J, with 10 bases in between. Germline V gene sequence: CDR1 SGHRS, CDR2 YFSETQ. This CDR3 comprises 15 residues. The CDR3 DNA reads as TGCGCCAGCAGCTTGTTGGCAGGGGGCACAGATACGCAGTATTTT. Amino acids: CASSLLAGGTDTQYF.

This clonotype came up once. CDR3 DNA sequence: TGCAGTGGTTTTCTGGGTGGCGCTGCCAAAAACATTCAGTACTTC. It translates to CSGFLGGAAKNIQYF. This chain links TRBV20-1 with TRBJ2-4; D is uncertain. Trimming removed 7 bases from V and 1 base from J, with 17 bases in between. In germline, CDR1 is DFQATT, CDR2 SNEGSKA (reference sequence). The CDR3 has 15 amino acids.

The chain uses TRBV28 and TRBJ2-1, with TRBD2 identical over 10 bases. Germline V gives CDR1 MDHEN, CDR2 SYDVKM. The CDR3 consists of 15 residues. V dropped 4 bases and J dropped 7; count of bases not matched to a gene: 7. Written as DNA, the CDR3 is TGTGCCAGCAGTTCTCTAGCGGGAGAGAGAAATGAGCAGTTCTTC. Translation gives CASSSLAGERNEQFF.

Details on this clonotype: At one end the junction does not follow the germline gene, possibly because of a read error. This rearrangement joins TRBV29-1 to TRBJ2-7, with 8 bases lining up with TRBD2. Germline V gene data show CDR1 as SQVTM and CDR2 as ANQGSEA. This CDR3 spans 13 amino acids. The CDR3 reads CSVEAGAKYEQYF. CDR3 coding DNA: TGCAGCGTCGAAGCGGGAGCTAAATACGAGCAGTACTTC.

The chain's CDR3 is CASRELAGGRGEQFF. The CDR3 coding sequence is TGTGCCAGCAGAGAACTAGCGGGGGGGCGGGGAGAGCAGTTCTTC. The rearrangement joins TRBV2 to TRBJ2-1; 13 bases line up with TRBD2. This CDR3 has 15 amino acids. From germline, CDR1 is SNHLY and CDR2 FYNNEI. The trim removed 6 bases at V and 10 bases at J, leaving 9 bases unmatched.

The chain combines TRBV20-1 with TRBJ2-1; TRBD2 matches 7 bases. Per germline, CDR1 DFQATT and CDR2 SNEGSKA (reference sequence). The trim removed 1 base at V and 4 bases at J, leaving 1 base unmatched. The CDR3 runs 13 residues. Here the CDR3 reads CSARVSGYNEQFF. The DNA of the CDR3 is TGCAGTGCTAGAGTTAGCGGGTACAATGAGCAGTTCTTC.

This clonotype was found a few times. DNA of the CDR3: TGTGCCACCCAAGACAGGGGGCCATATAGCAATCAGCCCCAGCATTTT. Translation gives CATQDRGPYSNQPQHF. The genes are TRBV6-2 or TRBV6-3 and TRBJ1-5, with 10 nucleotides matching TRBD1. CDR3 length equals 16 residues. The ends lost 10 bases at V and 0 bases at J; junction bases unmatched: 9. The V gene's germline CDR1 is MNHEY and CDR2 SVGEGT.

The V and J genes are TRBV13 and TRBJ2-6; the D gene could be TRBD1 or TRBD2 (5 bases each). The CDR3 is made up of 16 amino acids. Germline V lookup: CDR1 PRHDT, CDR2 FYEKMQ (reference sequence). V was clipped by 5 bases and J by 6 bases, with 17 bases between them. DNA of the CDR3: TGTGCCAGCAGCCCTAGACTGGGACCCAAGGCCAACGTCCTGACTTTC. Its protein product is CASSPRLGPKANVLTF.

Comment on this clonotype: It may be a read error: a sequence one base away is much more abundant. The chain combines TRBV6-6 with TRBJ1-1; D may be TRBD1 (5 bases). This CDR3 comprises 13 residues. Germline lookup yields CDR1 MNHNY and CDR2 SVGAGI (reference sequence). The V end lost 7 bases, the J end lost 5 bases, and 14 bases lay between the germline ends. The CDR3 loop is CASNPPQGTEAFF. Here the CDR3 DNA reads TGTGCCAGCAACCCCCCTCAGGGTACTGAAGCTTTCTTT.

The chain carries TRBV3-1 and TRBJ2-5; perhaps D is TRBD1 or TRBD2 (6 bases each). The end of the DNA aligns better with TRBJ2-1, so the J call may be wrong. This CDR3 comprises 16 residues. Germline V gene lookup returns CDR1 LGHDT and CDR2 YNNKEL (reference sequence). As DNA, the CDR3 is TGTGCCAGCAGCCAAAGATCCGGGGGCCAACAAGAGACCCAGTTCTTC. Amino acid sequence: CASSQRSGGQQETQFF.

This clonotype was counted only a few times. The CDR3 sequence is CSAQGEGWRNQPQHF. CDR3 in DNA: TGCAGTGCCCAGGGCGAGGGTTGGCGCAATCAGCCCCAGCATTTT. V gene TRBV20-1 combines with J gene TRBJ1-5; the D gene is possibly TRBD1 (5 bases). This CDR3 is 15 amino acids long. Germline V gene data show CDR1 as DFQATT and CDR2 as SNEGSKA (reference sequence). Trimming pared 6 bases from V and 2 bases from J, leaving 17 bases between.

This clonotype was detected ten times or more. The J gene is TRBJ2-5, the V gene TRBV29-1, with TRBD1 matching over 7 bases. The CDR3 covers 13 residues. V dropped 3 bases and J dropped 4; count of bases not matched to a gene: 5. Looked up from germline, CDR1 is SQVTM and CDR2 is ANQGSEA. This CDR3 reads CSVDRQGGETQYF. The CDR3 DNA reads TGCAGCGTTGATAGACAGGGCGGAGAGACCCAGTACTTC.

The J gene is TRBJ2-5, the V gene TRBV29-1; a possible D gene is TRBD2 (6 bases). The V gene's germline CDR1 is SQVTM and CDR2 ANQGSEA. V shed 5 bases and J shed 4 bases, with 23 bases lying between them. This CDR3 contains 16 residues. The CDR3 DNA reads TGCAGCGTTCCCTCCCTAGCGCCAGAGGGCCTAGAGACCCAGTACTTC. Amino acids: CSVPSLAPEGLETQYF.

This clonotype appeared a few times. The chain employs TRBV3-1 and TRBJ1-2; D may be TRBD1 (6 bases). Germline lookup yields CDR1 LGHDT and CDR2 YNNKEL (reference sequence). The CDR3 has 14 amino acids. The V end lost 3 bases, the J end lost 8 bases, and 16 bases lay between the germline ends. The CDR3 region has the DNA TGTGCCAGCAGCCAGGGTCAGGGGATTGTGGGCTACACCTTC. Encoded protein: CASSQGQGIVGYTF.